The rows below give T cell receptor beta chains drawn from one sample of a study of breast tumors, draining lymph nodes, adjacent tissues. TCRdb processed the multiplex PCR reads anew with MiXCR; each CDR3 protein has one entry. The table includes roughly 70,000 distinct CDR3 sequences, less than 45% detected once. Material for sequencing was breast tumor tissue. Source of these receptors: a female donor with breast cancer. Some clones in this sample may be carry-over from other donors' samples. The CDR3 runs from the conserved cysteine through the conserved F or W. A D gene is named only where the DNA matches it firmly. Size tells how often a clone was seen (once, few, many) or the class of an expanded clone, and some rows leave it out.

>once|TRBJ2-2|TRBV10-3|-
CAIIPGQRNTGELFF
TGTGCCATCATTCCGGGACAACGGAACACCGGGGAGCTGTTTTTT
>many|TRBJ1-4|TRBV9|-
CASSTRGLANEKLFF
TGTGCCAGCAGCACAAGAGGGTTAGCTAATGAAAAACTGTTTTTT
>-|TRBJ2-5|TRBV9|TRBD1
CASNLGTGGLDGEIQYF
TGTGCCAGCAACCTGGGGACAGGGGGCCTGGACGGGGAGATCCAGTACTTC
>many|TRBJ1-5|TRBV5-1|-
CASSPGGGVSNQPQHF
TGCGCCAGCAGCCCTGGAGGTGGAGTGAGCAATCAGCCCCAGCATTTT
>many|TRBJ2-7|TRBV20-1|TRBD1
CSAARTGANSEQYF
TGCAGTGCAGCAAGGACAGGCGCAAACTCCGAGCAGTACTTC
>-|TRBJ1-6|TRBV30|-
CAWSPRGLGNSPLHF
TGTGCCTGGAGTCCAAGGGGTTTGGGGAATTCACCCCTCCACTTT
>many|TRBJ2-7|TRBV6-1|TRBD2
CASSATGTSIYEQYF
TGTGCCAGCAGTGCCACCGGGACTAGTATCTACGAGCAGTACTTC
>many|TRBJ1-6|TRBV3-1|-
CASSQDFGLTDNSPLHF
TGTGCCAGCAGCCAAGACTTCGGGCTCACCGATAATTCACCCCTCCACTTT
>-|TRBJ2-5|TRBV19|-
CASSRGSGRDTMKRFF
TGTGCCAGTAGTAGGGGATCGGGCCGAGATACAATGAAGCGTTTTTTC
>-|TRBJ2-5|TRBV7-3|TRBD2
CASSLAGIETQYF
TGTGCCAGCAGCCTAGCGGGTATTGAGACCCAGTACTTC
>many|TRBJ2-2|TRBV7-9|TRBD1
CASSLGDSYTGELFF
TGTGCCAGCAGCTTAGGGGACAGTTACACCGGGGAGCTGTTTTTT
>-|TRBJ1-4|TRBV29-1|TRBD1
CSVGTGGVNEKLFF
TGCAGCGTTGGGACAGGGGGAGTTAATGAAAAACTGTTTTTT
>many|TRBJ2-3|TRBV2|-
CASSDTFRDTQYF
TGTGCCAGCAGTGATACCTTCAGGGATACGCAGTATTTT
>-|TRBJ2-5|TRBV6-1|TRBD1
CASSPRQGGRTQYF
TGTGCCAGCAGTCCCAGACAGGGTGGAAGGACCCAGTACTTC
>-|TRBJ2-1|TRBV9|-
CASSPYLAGGTYNEQFF
TGTGCCAGCAGCCCGTACTTGGCAGGGGGGACCTACAATGAGCAGTTCTTC
>-|TRBJ1-5|TRBV5-1|-
CASSLGPWIGNQPRHF
TGCGCCAGCAGCTTGGGACCCTGGATTGGCAATCAGCCCCGGCATTTT
>many|TRBJ1-4|TRBV20-1|-
CSARPPKGFGEKLFF
TGCAGTGCCCGGCCGCCCAAAGGGTTCGGAGAAAAACTGTTTTTT
>-|TRBJ1-3|TRBV20-1|-
CSARETTGTRFEGNTIYF
TGCAGTGCTAGAGAGACCACCGGGACAAGATTTGAAGGAAACACCATATATTTT
>-|TRBJ2-5|TRBV13|-
CASSEEGVGTQYF
TGTGCCAGCAGCGAAGAGGGGGTTGGGACCCAGTACTTC
>-|TRBJ1-6|TRBV9|-
CASSGSHF
TGTGCCAGCAGCGGGTCCCACTTT
>-|TRBJ1-5|TRBV11-1|-
CASSLDGQYQPQHF
TGTGCCAGCAGCTTAGACGGGCAGTATCAGCCCCAGCATTTT
>few|TRBJ1-5|TRBV7-2|-
CASSSAGQPQHF
TGTGCCAGCAGCTCGGCGGGACAGCCCCAGCATTTT
>many|TRBJ1-6|TRBV30|-
CAWSVGQGNSPLHF
TGTGCCTGGAGTGTAGGGCAGGGGAATTCACCCCTCCACTTT
>once|TRBJ1-5|TRBV7-2|-
CASSLEARSTNTQHF
TGTGCCAGCAGCCTGGAGGCCAGGAGCACAAATACGCAGCATTTT
>many|TRBJ1-2|TRBV19|-
CASSTPSVEANYGYTF
TGTGCCAGTAGTACCCCCTCCGTTGAAGCTAACTATGGCTACACCTTC
>-|TRBJ2-2|TRBV5-1|TRBD1
CAISFDRAGTGELFF
TGCGCCATCAGCTTTGACAGGGCAGGGACCGGGGAGCTGTTTTTT
>many|TRBJ1-2|TRBV7-8|-
CASSLEGSGYTF
TGTGCCAGCAGCTTAGAGGGGAGTGGCTACACCTTC
>medium-sized|TRBJ2-5|TRBV19|-
CASSIAYQETQYF
TGTGCCAGTAGTATAGCCTACCAAGAGACCCAGTACTTC
>-|TRBJ2-2|TRBV7-3|TRBD1
CASSSRGDRGTGELFF
TGTGCCAGCAGCTCCCGGGGAGACAGGGGGACCGGGGAGCTGTTTTTT
>-|TRBJ2-5|TRBV12-3/TRBV12-4|-
CASREGTITEAFFGQGTQYF
-
>-|TRBJ2-3|TRBV7-9|-
CASSLQARRANEQYF
TGTGCCAGCAGCCTACAAGCGCGGAGGGCCAATGAGCAGTATTTT
>-|TRBJ1-5|TRBV9|-
CASSVGGQPQHF
TGTGCCAGCAGCGTTGGCGGGCAGCCCCAGCATTTT
>many|TRBJ1-5|TRBV2|-
CASSGMGDQPQHF
TGTGCCAGCAGTGGTATGGGGGATCAGCCCCAGCATTTT
>many|TRBJ2-5|TRBV20-1|-
CSASPRGGETQYF
TGCAGTGCTAGTCCCAGGGGGGGAGAGACCCAGTACTTC
>few|TRBJ1-1|TRBV5-1|-
CASSFGGNTEAFF
TGCGCCAGCAGCTTCGGGGGGAACACTGAAGCTTTCTTT
>-|TRBJ1-2|TRBV10-1|-
CASSAEMGNYGYTF
TGTGCCAGCAGTGCCGAGATGGGTAACTATGGCTACACCTTC
>few|TRBJ1-1|TRBV19|-
CASSVGLNTEAFF
TGTGCCAGTAGTGTTGGCTTGAACACTGAAGCTTTCTTT
>few|TRBJ2-1|TRBV29-1|TRBD1
CSPGTDYNEQFF
TGCAGCCCCGGGACAGACTACAATGAGCAGTTCTTC
>many|TRBJ1-2|TRBV20-1|-
CSASTRTLIHNYGYTF
TGCAGTGCTAGCACTCGGACACTCATACATAACTATGGCTACACCTTC
>medium-sized|TRBJ2-1|TRBV4-2|TRBD1
CASSQGQGAYNEQFF
TGTGCCAGCAGCCAGGGACAGGGGGCGTACAATGAGCAGTTCTTC
>-|TRBJ2-3|TRBV28|TRBD1
CASRGQGGTDTQYF
TGTGCCAGCAGAGGACAGGGAGGCACAGATACGCAGTATTTT
>few|TRBJ2-3|TRBV11-2|TRBD2
CASSLVLAGEADTQYF
TGTGCCAGCAGCTTAGTTCTAGCGGGAGAGGCAGATACGCAGTATTTT
>many|TRBJ2-2|TRBV19|TRBD1
CASRGIGTGGGGELFF
TGTGCCAGTAGAGGTATCGGGACAGGAGGGGGCGGGGAGCTGTTTTTT
>many|TRBJ2-1|TRBV19|-
CASSIWLSNEQFF
TGTGCCAGTAGTATTTGGCTCTCGAATGAGCAGTTCTTC
>-|TRBJ1-5|TRBV7-7|-
CASSLGKYQPQHF
TGTGCTAGCAGTTTGGGAAAGTATCAGCCCCAGCATTTT
>-|TRBJ1-5|TRBV6-6|-
CASSTPLAGLTDMQHF
TGTGCCAGCAGTACGCCACTAGCGGGGCTCACAGATATGCAGCATTTT
>many|TRBJ1-2|TRBV6-6|-
CASRIPGEDYGYTF
TGTGCCAGTCGGATTCCTGGGGAGGACTATGGCTACACCTTC
>-|TRBJ2-5|TRBV7-8|-
CASSSPGGYGETQYF
TGTGCCAGCAGCTCCCCAGGGGGGTACGGTGAGACCCAGTACTTC
>-|TRBJ1-3|TRBV29-1|TRBD1
CSSRGRISDSGNTIYF
TGCAGCTCGAGGGGGCGGATATCAGACTCTGGAAACACCATATATTTT
>-|TRBJ1-5|TRBV20-1|-
CSARKPNQPQHF
TGCAGTGCTAGAAAGCCTAATCAGCCCCAGCATTTT
>-|TRBJ1-4|TRBV7-9|TRBD1
CASSGSGGTNEKLFF
TGTGCCAGCAGCGGGTCAGGGGGTACTAATGAAAAACTGTTTTTT
>many|TRBJ1-2|TRBV29-1|-
CSVEDRRYRGYGYTF
TGCAGCGTTGAAGATCGGAGATATCGTGGCTATGGCTACACCTTC
>many|TRBJ1-4|TRBV9|-
CASSVARMDEKLFF
TGTGCCAGCAGCGTAGCTCGGATGGATGAAAAACTGTTTTTT